Listed here are 6 T cell receptor beta chains from one sample, sequenced in a study of CD4+ T cells in melanoma. Sequencing was performed with immunoSEQ multiplex PCR; in TCRdb, only in-frame clones are kept and a portion is missing. In the table there are roughly 5,000 clones, 60% to 70% of which are singletons. Sequencing was performed on cells from a culture (not recorded whether cultured in vitro). Receptors originate from a human donor with melanoma.

The chain has TRBV29-1 and TRBJ1-1; D may be TRBD1 (6 bases). V was shortened by 1 base and J by 4 bases, with 13 bases between the two germline ends. Germline CDR1 SQVTM, CDR2 ANQGSEA. The length of the CDR3 is 14 residues. The CDR3 DNA sequence: TGCAGCGTTGAAGCGGGGGCGCTAGGCACTGAAGCTTTCTTT. As protein: CSVEAGALGTEAFF.

This chain links TRBV2 with TRBJ2-1; TRBD2 matches at 14 bases. The CDR3 spans 19 residues. CDR1 SNHLY and CDR2 FYNNEI come from the germline V gene. The ends lost 0 bases at V and 0 bases at J; junction bases unmatched: 4. The CDR3, as DNA: TGTGCCAGCAGTGAAGCGACCGGGACTAGCGGGAGCTCCTACAATGAGCAGTTCTTC. It is translated as CASSEATGTSGSSYNEQFF.

The rearrangement uses TRBV4-3 and TRBJ2-7, with TRBD1 matching over 8 bases. V was clipped by 2 bases and J by 0 bases; unmatched bases: 3. This CDR3 has 15 residues. Germline CDR1 LGHNA, CDR2 YSLEER. The CDR3 region has the DNA TGCGCCAGCAGCCAACAGGACAGGGCCTCCTACGAGCAGTACTTC. Its protein is CASSQQDRASYEQYF.

The V and J genes are TRBV7-9 and TRBJ2-2; 8 nucleotides match TRBD1. CDR1 is SEHNR and CDR2 is FQNEAQ in the germline V gene (reference sequence). The CDR3 runs to 18 residues. V trimming: 0 bases; J trimming: 5 bases; junction bases outside the gene matches: 11. CDR3 sequence (DNA): TGTGCCAGCAGCTTAGCGCTGGTGACAGGGGCACAAACCGGGGAGCTGTTTTTT. Its translation is CASSLALVTGAQTGELFF.

As regards this clone: A junction end diverges from the germline sequence, so it may reflect a read error. The V and J genes are TRBV6-1 and TRBJ1-3; 7 bases fit TRBD1. In germline, CDR1 is MNHNS, CDR2 SASEGT. There are 13 residues in the CDR3. CDR3 bases: TGTGCCAGTAGTGACAGGGCTGGAAACACCATATATTTT. Its protein is CASSDRAGNTIYF.

This clone has just a few counts. The chain couples TRBV5-6 to TRBJ2-1; the D call may be TRBD1 or TRBD2 (5 bases each). The germline CDR1 and CDR2 sequences are SGHDT and YYEEEE. V was shortened by 3 bases and J by 0 bases, with 13 bases between the two germline ends. CDR3 length equals 16 residues. The CDR3 DNA follows: TGTGCCAGCAGCTGGGGGTTCGGGGACTCCTACAATGAGCAGTTCTTC. It is translated as CASSWGFGDSYNEQFF.